This TCR beta chain was retrieved from a study of monozygotic twins with inflammatory bowel disease. Of note for this clonotype: Its antigen is unknown.

General study results and limits: The authors could not tell different T cell subtypes apart.

CDR1 and CDR2 from the germline V gene are SGHKS and YYEKEE (reference sequence). The CDR3 sequence is 15 residues long. TCRdb reprocessed the 5' RACE reads; each CDR3 protein has one entry and no DNA is given. The table lists approximately 160,000 distinct CDR3 sequences, with 2.8% in the top ten. Material: blood. The V gene is TRBV5-5, the J gene TRBJ2-7; the TCRdb D gene call, TRBD2, has no DNA to confirm it. This TCR was recovered from a human donor with ulcerative colitis or Crohn's disease, or a healthy co-twin of an affected twin (not recorded which). CDR3 residues: CASSSINSGDYEQYF.